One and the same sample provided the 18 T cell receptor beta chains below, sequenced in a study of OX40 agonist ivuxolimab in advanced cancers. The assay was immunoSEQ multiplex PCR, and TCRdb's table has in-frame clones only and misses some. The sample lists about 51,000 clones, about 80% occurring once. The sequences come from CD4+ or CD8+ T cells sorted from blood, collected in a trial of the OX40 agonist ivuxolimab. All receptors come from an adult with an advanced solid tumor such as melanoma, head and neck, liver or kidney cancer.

The CDR3 DNA is TGTGCCAGCAGCCCTGGACTAGCGGCAGATACGCAGTATTTT. This codes for CASSPGLAADTQYF. The chain is built from TRBV9 and TRBJ2-3; 10 bases map to TRBD2. After removal of 4 bases from V and 4 bases from J, the junction contained 3 bases not matched to a gene. Germline V lookup: CDR1 SGDLS, CDR2 YYNGEE. CDR3 length: 14 residues.

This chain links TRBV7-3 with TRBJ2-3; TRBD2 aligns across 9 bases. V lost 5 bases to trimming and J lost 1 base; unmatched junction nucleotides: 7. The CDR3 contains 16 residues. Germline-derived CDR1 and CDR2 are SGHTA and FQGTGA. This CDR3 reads CASSPRGGGGTDTQYF. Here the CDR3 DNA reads TGTGCCAGCAGCCCCCGCGGCGGGGGGGGCACAGATACGCAGTATTTT.

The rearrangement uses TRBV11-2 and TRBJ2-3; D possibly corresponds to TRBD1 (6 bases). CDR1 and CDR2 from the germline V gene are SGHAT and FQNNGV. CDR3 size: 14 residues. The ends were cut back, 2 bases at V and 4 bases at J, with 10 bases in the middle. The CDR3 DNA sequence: TGTGCCAGCAGCTTAACAGGGTACGCAGATACGCAGTATTTT. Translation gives CASSLTGYADTQYF. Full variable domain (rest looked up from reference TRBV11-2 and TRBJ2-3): EAGVAQSPRYKIIEKRQSVAFWCNPISGHATLYWYQQILGQGPKLLIQFQNNGVVDDSQLPKDRFSAERLKGVDSTLKIQPAKLEDSAVYLCASSLTGYADTQYFGPGTRLTVL.

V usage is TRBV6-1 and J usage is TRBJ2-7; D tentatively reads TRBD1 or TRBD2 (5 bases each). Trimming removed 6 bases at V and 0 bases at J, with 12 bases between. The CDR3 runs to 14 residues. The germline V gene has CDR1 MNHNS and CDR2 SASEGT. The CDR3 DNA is TGTGCCAGCAGCCTGGGACGGAGCTCCTACGAGCAGTACTTC. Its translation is CASSLGRSSYEQYF.

CDR3 loop: CASSPRGASYNEQFF. CDR3 bases: TGTGCCAGCAGCCCGCGGGGGGCCTCCTACAATGAGCAGTTCTTC. The chain has TRBV6-5 and TRBJ2-1, with 8 bases lining up with TRBD2. The CDR3 covers 15 residues. Unmatched junction bases numbered 4, after V lost 6 bases and J lost 0 bases. Germline V gives CDR1 MNHEY, CDR2 SVGAGI.

CDR3 protein: CASSSDRDIGGYTF. The DNA for the CDR3 is TGTGCCAGCAGTTCTGACAGGGATATTGGGGGCTACACCTTC. This chain links TRBV28 with TRBJ1-2; 7 bases align to TRBD1. V lost 4 bases and J lost 8; bases outside the gene matches: 10. The CDR3 loop spans 14 amino acids. CDR1 is MDHEN and CDR2 is SYDVKM in the germline V gene.

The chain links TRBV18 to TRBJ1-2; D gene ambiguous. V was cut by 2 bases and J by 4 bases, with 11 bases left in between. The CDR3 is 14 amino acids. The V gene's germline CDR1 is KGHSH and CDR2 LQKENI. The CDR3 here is CASSPSTPAYGYTF. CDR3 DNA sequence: TGTGCCAGCTCACCATCAACTCCAGCCTATGGCTACACCTTC.

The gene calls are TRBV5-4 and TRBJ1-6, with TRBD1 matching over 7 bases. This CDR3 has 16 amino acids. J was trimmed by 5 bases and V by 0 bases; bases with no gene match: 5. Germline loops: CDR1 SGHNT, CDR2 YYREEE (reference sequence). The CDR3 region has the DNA TGTGCCAGCAGCTTGGGAGGGACAGCCCATAATTCACCCCTCCACTTT. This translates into CASSLGGTAHNSPLHF. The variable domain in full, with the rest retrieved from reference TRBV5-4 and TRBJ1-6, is ETGVTQSPTHLIKTRGQQVTLRCSSQSGHNTVSWYQQALGQGPQFIFQYYREEENGRGNFPPRFSGLQFPNYSSELNVNALELDDSALYLCASSLGGTAHNSPLHFGNGTRLTVT.

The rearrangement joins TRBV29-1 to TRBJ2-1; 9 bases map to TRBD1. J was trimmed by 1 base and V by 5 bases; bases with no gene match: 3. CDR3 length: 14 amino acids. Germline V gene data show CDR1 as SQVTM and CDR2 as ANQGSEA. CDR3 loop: CSVMGQGSYNEQFF. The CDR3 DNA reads TGCAGCGTTATGGGACAGGGTTCCTACAATGAGCAGTTCTTC.

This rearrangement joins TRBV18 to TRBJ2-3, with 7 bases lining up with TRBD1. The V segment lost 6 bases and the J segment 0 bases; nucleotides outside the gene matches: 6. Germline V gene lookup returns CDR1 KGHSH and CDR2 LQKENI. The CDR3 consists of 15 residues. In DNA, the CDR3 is TGTGCCAGCTCGCAACAGGGGATTAGCACAGATACGCAGTATTTT. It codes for CASSQQGISTDTQYF.

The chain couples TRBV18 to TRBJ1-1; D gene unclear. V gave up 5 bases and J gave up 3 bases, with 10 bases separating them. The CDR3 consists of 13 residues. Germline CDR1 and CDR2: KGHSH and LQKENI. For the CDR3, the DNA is TGTGCCAGCTCAGCAAACCAGGACACTGAAGCTTTCTTT. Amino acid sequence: CASSANQDTEAFF.

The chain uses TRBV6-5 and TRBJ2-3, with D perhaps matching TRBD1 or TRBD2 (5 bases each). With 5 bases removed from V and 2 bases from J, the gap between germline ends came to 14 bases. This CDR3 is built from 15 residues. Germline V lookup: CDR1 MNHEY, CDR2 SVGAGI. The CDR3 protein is CASSSRGSPTDTQYF. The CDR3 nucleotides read TGTGCCAGCAGTAGCCGGGGCTCCCCCACAGATACGCAGTATTTT.

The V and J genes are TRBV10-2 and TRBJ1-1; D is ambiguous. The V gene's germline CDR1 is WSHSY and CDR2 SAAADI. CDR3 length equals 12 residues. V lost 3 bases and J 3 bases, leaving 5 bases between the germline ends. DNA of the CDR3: TGCGCCAGCAGTGATGAGTACACTGAAGCTTTCTTT. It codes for CASSDEYTEAFF.

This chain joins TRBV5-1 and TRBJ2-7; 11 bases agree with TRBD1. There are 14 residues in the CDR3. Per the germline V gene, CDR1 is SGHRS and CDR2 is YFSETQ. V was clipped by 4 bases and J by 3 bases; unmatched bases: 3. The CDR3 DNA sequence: TGCGCCAGCAGCCGGACAGGGGGCAACTACGAGCAGTACTTC. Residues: CASSRTGGNYEQYF.

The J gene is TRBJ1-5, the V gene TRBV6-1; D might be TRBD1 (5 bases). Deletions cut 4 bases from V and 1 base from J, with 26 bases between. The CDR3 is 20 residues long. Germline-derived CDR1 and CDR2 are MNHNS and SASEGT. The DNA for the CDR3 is TGTGCCAGCAGTGTTTTCAGGGACCATGGAACCCTGATCAGCAATCAGCCCCAGCATTTT. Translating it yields CASSVFRDHGTLISNQPQHF.

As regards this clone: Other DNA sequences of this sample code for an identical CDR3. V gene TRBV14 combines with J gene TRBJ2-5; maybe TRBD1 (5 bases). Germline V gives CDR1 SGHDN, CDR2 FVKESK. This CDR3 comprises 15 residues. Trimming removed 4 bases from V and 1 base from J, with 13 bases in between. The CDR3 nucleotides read TGTGCCAGCAGCCCAGTGGCAGGGCCCCAAGAGACCCAGTACTTC. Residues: CASSPVAGPQETQYF.

The CDR3 region is CASSEVMNTEAFF. DNA for the CDR3: TGCGCCAGCAGCGAGGTAATGAACACTGAAGCTTTCTTT. The chain joins TRBV5-1 to TRBJ1-1; D unclear. Trimming took off 4 bases at V and 0 bases at J, with 7 bases between the two ends. Germline CDR1 is SGHRS and CDR2 is YFSETQ. This CDR3 spans 13 amino acids.

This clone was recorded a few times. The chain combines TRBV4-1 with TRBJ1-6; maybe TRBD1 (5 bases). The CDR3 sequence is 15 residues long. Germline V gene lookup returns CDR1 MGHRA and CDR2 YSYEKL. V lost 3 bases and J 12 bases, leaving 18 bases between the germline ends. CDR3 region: CASSQPFFPGGPLHF. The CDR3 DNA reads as TGCGCCAGCAGCCAGCCGTTCTTCCCCGGGGGACCCCTCCACTTT.